This TCR beta chain was identified during a study of T cell repertoires in cytomegalovirus infection. For the study at large: The study used recently identified HLA-C-restricted and well-studied HLA-B-restricted CMV epitopes. An indication of both CMV infection and matching HLA type came from public TCR beta signatures.

This clonotype turned up a few times. Its antigen remains unidentified. V lost 3 bases, J lost 3 bases, and 17 bases lay in between. Germline V gene data show CDR1 as SEHNR and CDR2 as FQNEAQ (reference sequence). This CDR3 spans 16 amino acids. TCRdb fed the reads into MiXCR, producing one record per CDR3 protein. This table holds hundreds of thousands of distinct CDR3 sequences, 25% to 40% found once. J is TRBJ1-1 and V is TRBV7-9; TRBD1 is a possible D gene (6 bases). The TCR sequence derives from a human donor in good health (CMV status not recorded). Some clones in this sample may be carry-over from other donors' samples. The sample in question was cultured CD8+ T cells from PBMCs, obtained from culture after CMV antigen stimulation. The CDR3 region has the DNA TGTGCCAGCAGCTTCGAACGGACAGAGCATCACACTGAAGCTTTCTTT. Translation gives CASSFERTEHHTEAFF.